One and the same sample provided the 13 T cell receptor beta chains below, sequenced in a study of spatial heterogeneity in lung cancer. Whole-study findings and limits: Tumors with more nonsynonymous mutations had more expanded intratumoral alpha and beta TCRs.

TCRdb re-analysed the 5' RACE reads in MiXCR, keeping a single row per CDR3 protein. In the table there are 3,000 to 4,000 distinct CDR3 sequences, 10% of which are singletons. Time point denoted: sample taken at primary tumor resection. For these receptors, no antigen is known. Here the sequenced sample was lung tumor tissue, taken at surgery. The receptors originated from a female donor with early-stage non-small cell lung cancer.

By sample share, this clonotype is medium-sized. The genes are TRBV11-2 and TRBJ2-1; tentatively, D is TRBD1 (6 bases). Between the trimmed V and J ends, which lost 1 base and 7 bases, there was a span of 14 bases. Germline V CDR1 and CDR2: SGHAT, FQNNGV. The CDR3 is made up of 15 amino acids. CDR3 sequence (DNA): TGTGCCAGCAGCTTAGTTTTGGGGGCGGGTAATGAGCAGTTCTTC. This gives the protein CASSLVLGAGNEQFF.

The chain links TRBV7-9 to TRBJ1-4; unclear D gene. Germline CDR1 is SEHNR and CDR2 is FQNEAQ (reference sequence). V lost 3 bases, J lost 8 bases, and 13 bases lay in between. The CDR3 consists of 14 residues. The CDR3 DNA follows: TGTGCCAGCAGCTTTACTGGCGGGGTGGAAAAACTGTTTTTT. Encoded protein: CASSFTGGVEKLFF. The full variable domain, with the rest looked up from reference TRBV7-9 and TRBJ1-4, is DTGVSQNPRHKITKRGQNVTFRCDPISEHNRLYWYRQTLGQGPEFLTYFQNEAQLEKSRLLSDRFSAERPKGSFSTLEIQRTEQGDSAMYLCASSFTGGVEKLFFGSGTQLSVL.

This clonotype is categorized as medium-sized. The chain uses TRBV6-5 and TRBJ1-2; 8 positions agree with TRBD1. Germline lookup yields CDR1 MNHEY and CDR2 SVGAGI. J was trimmed by 6 bases and V by 6 bases; bases with no gene match: 6. This CDR3 has 13 amino acids. CDR3 loop: CASSGQGANGYTF. CDR3 sequence (DNA): TGTGCCAGCAGCGGGCAGGGGGCGAATGGCTACACCTTC.

Judged by abundance, this clonotype is medium-sized. This rearrangement joins TRBV18 to TRBJ2-2; 10 bases align to TRBD2. Trimming removed 5 bases from V and 6 bases from J; junction bases left unmatched: 6. The CDR3 has 15 residues. Germline CDR1 reads KGHSH; CDR2 reads LQKENI. CDR3 region: CASSEGTSVAGELFF. The CDR3 nucleotides read TGTGCCAGCTCAGAGGGGACTAGCGTCGCCGGGGAGCTGTTTTTT.

Sample share makes this clonotype medium-sized. This chain joins TRBV7-9 and TRBJ2-1, with D possibly matching TRBD1 (5 bases). V lost 1 base and J 0 bases, leaving 16 bases between the germline ends. The CDR3 loop spans 18 amino acids. Germline V gene data show CDR1 as SEHNR and CDR2 as FQNEAQ (reference sequence). CDR3: CASSLVSGDSSSYNEQFF. CDR3 coding DNA: TGTGCCAGCAGCTTAGTATCCGGCGACAGCAGCTCCTACAATGAGCAGTTCTTC.

This clonotype is termed medium-sized. V gene TRBV12-3 or TRBV12-4 combines with J gene TRBJ2-5; no firm D call. This CDR3 is built from 12 residues. V lost 4 bases, J lost 4 bases, and 7 bases lay in between. Here the CDR3 DNA reads TGTGCCAGCAGTTCCGGTGGAGAGACCCAGTACTTC. It translates to CASSSGGETQYF.

This clonotype has just a few counts. The V and J genes are TRBV11-1 and TRBJ1-6, with 7 bases lining up with TRBD1. This CDR3 contains 13 residues. J was trimmed by 11 bases and V by 5 bases; bases with no gene match: 6. CDR1 and CDR2 (germline): SGHAT, FQDESV (reference sequence). CDR3 sequence reads: CASSRGQTAPLHF. As DNA, the CDR3 is TGTGCCAGCAGCCGGGGACAGACTGCACCCCTCCACTTT.

This chain uses TRBV5-4 with TRBJ2-5, with 9 bases aligning to TRBD1. Germline V gene lookup returns CDR1 SGHNT and CDR2 YYREEE (reference sequence). The CDR3 extends over 13 amino acids. The V gene end was trimmed by 4 bases and the J gene end by 3 bases; junction bases not matched to a gene: 1. CDR3 nucleotide sequence: TGTGCCAGCAGCCGGGACAGGGAAGAGACCCAGTACTTC. Amino acids: CASSRDREETQYF.

The sample holds a few counts of this clonotype. V and J are TRBV6-6 and TRBJ1-2; a weak D match, TRBD1 (6 bases). Trimming removed 4 bases at V and 7 bases at J, with 10 bases between. The CDR3 has 12 amino acids. The germline gives CDR1 MNHNY, CDR2 SVGAGI (reference sequence). This CDR3 is CASSSWGAGYTF. The CDR3 DNA is TGTGCCAGCAGTTCTTGGGGGGCTGGCTACACCTTC.

Points on this clonotype: With a much larger clone just one base away, this may be a read error. This sequence joins TRBV12-3 or TRBV12-4 and TRBJ1-5; D unresolved. CDR3 length: 13 amino acids. V was cut by 7 bases and J by 1 base, with 8 bases left in between. CDR3 loop: CASIDGSNQPQHF. The DNA for the CDR3 is TGTGCCAGCATCGACGGAAGCAATCAGCCCCAGCATTTT.

Relative to its sample, this clonotype is medium-sized. This chain connects TRBV19 to TRBJ1-2; D gene uncertain. Germline CDR1 is LNHDA and CDR2 is SQIVND (reference sequence). Trimming stripped 6 bases from V and 0 bases from J, with 14 bases between. The CDR3 is 15 residues long. The CDR3 protein is CASRPDRSPNYGYTF. The CDR3 bases are TGTGCCAGTAGACCCGATCGGAGCCCTAACTATGGCTACACCTTC.

This clonotype was seen only a few times. The chain carries TRBV6-2 or TRBV6-3 and TRBJ2-5, with D uncertain. Per germline, CDR1 MNHEY and CDR2 SVGEGT. V was shortened by 5 bases and J by 0 bases, with 7 bases between the two germline ends. This CDR3 has 13 amino acids. CDR3 sequence reads: CASSTQYQETQYF. The DNA of the CDR3 is TGTGCCAGCAGTACCCAGTACCAAGAGACCCAGTACTTC.

V gene TRBV24-1 combines with J gene TRBJ2-2, with D perhaps TRBD1 or TRBD2 (5 bases each). Germline values: CDR1 KGHDR, CDR2 SFDVKD. V was clipped by 6 bases and J by 4 bases, with 8 bases between them. The CDR3 contains 13 residues. The CDR3 reads CATSLGVTGELFF. For the CDR3, the DNA is TGTGCCACCAGTCTGGGGGTCACCGGGGAGCTGTTTTTT.